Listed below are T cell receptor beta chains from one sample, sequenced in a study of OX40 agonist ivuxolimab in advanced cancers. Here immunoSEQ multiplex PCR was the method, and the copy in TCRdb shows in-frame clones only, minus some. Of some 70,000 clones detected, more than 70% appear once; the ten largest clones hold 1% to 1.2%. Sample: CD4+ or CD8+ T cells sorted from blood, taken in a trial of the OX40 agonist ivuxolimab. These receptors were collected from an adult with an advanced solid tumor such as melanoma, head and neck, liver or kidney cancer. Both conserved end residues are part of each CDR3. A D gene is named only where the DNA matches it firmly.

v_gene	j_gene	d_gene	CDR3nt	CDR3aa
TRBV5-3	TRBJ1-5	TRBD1	TGTGCCAGAAGCGTCCGGGACAGGGGGCGGATCTGGGATCAGCCCCAGCATTTT	CARSVRDRGRIWDQPQHF
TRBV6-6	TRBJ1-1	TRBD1	TGTGCCAGCAGTTTTGTTCCAGGGGGCTACACTGAAGCTTTCTTT	CASSFVPGGYTEAFF
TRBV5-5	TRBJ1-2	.	TGTGCCAGCAGCGAGGGCAGTACTAACTATGGCTACACCTTC	CASSEGSTNYGYTF
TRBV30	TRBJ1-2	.	TGTGCCTGGAGTCAGGACCGGGGGATCCTTAACTATGGCTACACCTTC	CAWSQDRGILNYGYTF
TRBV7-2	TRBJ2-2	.	TGTGCCAGCAGCTTCCGGGGATTAGCTCCAACCGGGGAGCTGTTTTTT	CASSFRGLAPTGELFF
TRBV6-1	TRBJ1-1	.	TGTGCCAGCAATGTAGCGGACGGCGGCAGGGGAGAAGCTTTCTTT	CASNVADGGRGEAFF
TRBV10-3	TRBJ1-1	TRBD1	TGTGCCATCAGTGGCGGTACAGGGGACGCTTTCTTT	CAISGGTGDAFF
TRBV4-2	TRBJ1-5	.	TGTGCCAGCAGCCAAGTCTGGGGAGGGGAGCCCCAGCATTTT	CASSQVWGGEPQHF
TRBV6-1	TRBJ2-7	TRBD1	TGTGCCAGCAGCGGCTCCGGACAGGGTCTATCGCAGTACTTC	CASSGSGQGLSQYF
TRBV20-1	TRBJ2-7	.	TGCAGTGCGCGGAGAGGGATCGAGCAGTACTTC	CSARRGIEQYF
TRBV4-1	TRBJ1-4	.	TGCGCCAGCAGCCAAGATTGGGGGGCTCTCAGTGAAAAACTGTTTTTT	CASSQDWGALSEKLFF
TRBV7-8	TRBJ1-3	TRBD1	TGTGCCAGCAGCTTAGCTGGGGACAGGGCCTCTGGAAACACCATATATTTT	CASSLAGDRASGNTIYF